The 6 T cell receptor beta chains in this list originate from one sample, sequenced in a study of blood T cell repertoires in COVID-19. The method was immunoSEQ multiplex PCR; TCRdb's version includes in-frame clones alone and lacks a portion of them. The sample yields under 300,000 clones, around 88% seen once. Material: PBMCs or T cells enriched from blood (not recorded which). These receptors came from a woman between 40 and 55 years old with acute COVID-19.

The rearrangement uses TRBV7-2 and TRBJ2-7; TRBD1 aligns across 9 bases. After removal of 5 bases from V and 5 bases from J, the junction contained 10 bases not matched to a gene. This CDR3 is built from 15 residues. Germline V gene data show CDR1 as SGHTA and CDR2 as FQGNSA. The CDR3 is CASSPLQGAVHEQYF. CDR3 coding DNA: TGTGCCAGCAGCCCACTACAGGGGGCGGTCCACGAGCAGTACTTC.

V is TRBV7-2 and J is TRBJ2-3, with a tentative D call TRBD2 (6 bases). The length of the CDR3 is 16 residues. Germline CDR1 reads SGHTA; CDR2 reads FQGNSA. The germline V and J ends were trimmed by 5 bases and 0 bases, with 15 bases remaining between them. The CDR3 here is CASSPFGSGSTDTQYF. CDR3 bases: TGTGCCAGCAGCCCGTTCGGTAGCGGCAGCACAGATACGCAGTATTTT. The full variable domain, in which reference TRBV7-2 and TRBJ2-3 provide the parts outside the CDR3, is GAGVSQSPSNKVTEKGKDVELRCDPISGHTALYWYRQSLGQGLEFLIYFQGNSAPDKSGLPSDRFSAERTGGSVSTLTIQRTQQEDSAVYLCASSPFGSGSTDTQYFGPGTRLTVL.

V is TRBV10-3 and J is TRBJ1-1; TRBD1 is a possible D gene (5 bases). Per germline, CDR1 ENHRY and CDR2 SYGVKD. This CDR3 has 12 residues. With 11 bases removed from V and 4 bases from J, the gap between germline ends came to 14 bases. CDR3 region: CAARSGGTEAFF. The CDR3, as DNA: TGTGCCGCCCGGTCGGGGGGCACTGAAGCTTTCTTT.

The chain carries TRBV12-3 or TRBV12-4 and TRBJ1-1; 7 bases map to TRBD1. This CDR3 has 13 amino acids. V shed 6 bases, J shed 3 bases, and the junction held 4 bases outside the gene matches. In nucleotides, the CDR3 is TGTGCCAGCAGCCTGGGACAGTACACTGAAGCTTTCTTT. It specifies CASSLGQYTEAFF.

This chain uses TRBV27 with TRBJ1-6, with D possibly TRBD1 on 6 matching bases. The CDR3 has 16 amino acids. The germline V and J ends were trimmed by 3 bases and 3 bases, with 12 bases remaining between them. CDR1 and CDR2 from the germline V gene are MNHEY and SMNVEV (reference sequence). CDR3 loop: CASSFTLRGYNSPLHF. CDR3 DNA sequence: TGTGCCAGCAGTTTCACTCTCAGGGGCTATAATTCACCCCTCCACTTT.

This clone was seen only once. The CDR3 bases are TGTGCCAGCAGCGCACAGACAGGGGGCACATCGTATGGCTACACCTTC. Its translation is CASSAQTGGTSYGYTF. The chain couples TRBV9 to TRBJ1-2; TRBD1 matches at 10 bases. The V and J ends lost 3 bases and 5 bases, in that order; junction bases with no gene match: 10. The CDR3 runs 16 residues. Germline CDR1 is SGDLS and CDR2 is YYNGEE.